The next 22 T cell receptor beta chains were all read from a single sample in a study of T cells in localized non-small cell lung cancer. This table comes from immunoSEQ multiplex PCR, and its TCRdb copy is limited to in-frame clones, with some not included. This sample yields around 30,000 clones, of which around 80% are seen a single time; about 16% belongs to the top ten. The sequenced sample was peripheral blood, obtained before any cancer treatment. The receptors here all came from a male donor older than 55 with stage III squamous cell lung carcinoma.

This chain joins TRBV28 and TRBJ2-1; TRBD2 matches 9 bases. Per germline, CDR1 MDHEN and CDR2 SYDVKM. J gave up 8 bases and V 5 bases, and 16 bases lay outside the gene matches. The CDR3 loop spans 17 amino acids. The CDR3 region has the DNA TGTGCCAGCAGTCCTGGGATGGGGGGGAGCGGGAGGTATGAGCAGTTCTTC. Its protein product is CASSPGMGGSGRYEQFF.

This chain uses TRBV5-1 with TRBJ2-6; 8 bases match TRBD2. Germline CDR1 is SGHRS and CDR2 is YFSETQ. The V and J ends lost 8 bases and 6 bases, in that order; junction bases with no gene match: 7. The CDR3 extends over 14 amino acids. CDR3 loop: CASSGGAEANVLTF. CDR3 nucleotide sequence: TGCGCCAGTTCGGGAGGGGCTGAGGCCAACGTCCTGACTTTC.

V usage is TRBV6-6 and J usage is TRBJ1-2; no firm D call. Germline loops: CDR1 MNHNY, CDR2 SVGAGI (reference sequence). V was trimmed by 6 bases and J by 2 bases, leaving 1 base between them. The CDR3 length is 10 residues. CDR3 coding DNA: TGTGCCAGCAGGAACTATGGCTACACCTTC. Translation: CASRNYGYTF.

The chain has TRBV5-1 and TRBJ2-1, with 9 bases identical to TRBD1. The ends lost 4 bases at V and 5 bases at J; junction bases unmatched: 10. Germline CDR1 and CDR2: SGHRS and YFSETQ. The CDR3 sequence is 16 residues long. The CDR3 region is CASSTRTGARNNEQFF. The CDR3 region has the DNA TGCGCCAGCAGCACCCGGACAGGGGCACGAAACAATGAGCAGTTCTTC.

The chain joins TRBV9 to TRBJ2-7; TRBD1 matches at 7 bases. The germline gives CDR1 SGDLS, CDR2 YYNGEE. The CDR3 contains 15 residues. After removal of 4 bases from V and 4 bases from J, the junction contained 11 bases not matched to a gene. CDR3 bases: TGTGCCAGCAGCCGAACCGGGACAGACGTTTACGAGCAGTACTTC. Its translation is CASSRTGTDVYEQYF.

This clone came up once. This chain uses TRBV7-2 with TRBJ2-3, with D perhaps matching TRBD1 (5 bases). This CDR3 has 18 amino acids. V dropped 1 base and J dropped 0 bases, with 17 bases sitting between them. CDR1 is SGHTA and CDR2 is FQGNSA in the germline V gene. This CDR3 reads CASSLETAARASTDTQYF. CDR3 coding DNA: TGTGCCAGCAGCTTAGAGACAGCTGCGCGTGCTAGCACAGATACGCAGTATTTT.

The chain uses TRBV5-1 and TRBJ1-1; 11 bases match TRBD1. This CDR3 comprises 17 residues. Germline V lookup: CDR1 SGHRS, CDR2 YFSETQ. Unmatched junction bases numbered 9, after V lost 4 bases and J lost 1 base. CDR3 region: CASSRGQGAKWNTEAFF. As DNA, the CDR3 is TGCGCCAGCAGCCGCGGACAGGGGGCAAAGTGGAACACTGAAGCTTTCTTT.

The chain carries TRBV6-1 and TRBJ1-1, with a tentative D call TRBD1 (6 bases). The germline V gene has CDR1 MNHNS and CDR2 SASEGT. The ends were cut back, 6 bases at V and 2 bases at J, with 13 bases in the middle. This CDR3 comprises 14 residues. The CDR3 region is CASSLTGLNTEAFF. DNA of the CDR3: TGTGCCAGCAGCCTAACAGGGCTTAACACTGAAGCTTTCTTT.

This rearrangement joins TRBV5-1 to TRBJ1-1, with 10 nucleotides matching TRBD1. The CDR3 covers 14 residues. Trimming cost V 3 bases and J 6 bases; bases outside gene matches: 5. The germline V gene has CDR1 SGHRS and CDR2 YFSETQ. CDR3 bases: TGCGCCAGCAGCTCGACAGGGGGCCGTTCTGAAGCTTTCTTT. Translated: CASSSTGGRSEAFF.

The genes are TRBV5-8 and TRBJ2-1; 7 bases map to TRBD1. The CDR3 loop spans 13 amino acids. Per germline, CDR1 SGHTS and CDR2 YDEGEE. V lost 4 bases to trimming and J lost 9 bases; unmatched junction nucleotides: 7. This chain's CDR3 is CASSLQGIGEQFF. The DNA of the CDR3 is TGTGCCAGCAGCCTACAGGGGATCGGTGAGCAGTTCTTC.

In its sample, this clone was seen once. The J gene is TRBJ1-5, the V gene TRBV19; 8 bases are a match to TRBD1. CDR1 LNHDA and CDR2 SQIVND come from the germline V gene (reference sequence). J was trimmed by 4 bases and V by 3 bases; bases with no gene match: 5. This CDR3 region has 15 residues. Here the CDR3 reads CASSMDRAENQPQHF. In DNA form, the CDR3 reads TGTGCCAGTAGTATGGACAGGGCCGAAAATCAGCCCCAGCATTTT.

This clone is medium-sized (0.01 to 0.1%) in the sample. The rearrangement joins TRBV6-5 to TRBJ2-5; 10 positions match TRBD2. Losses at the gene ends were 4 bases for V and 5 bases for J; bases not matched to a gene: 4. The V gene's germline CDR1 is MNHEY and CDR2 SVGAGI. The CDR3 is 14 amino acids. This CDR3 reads CASSSRLAGETQYF. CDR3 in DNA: TGTGCCAGCAGTTCCAGACTAGCGGGCGAGACCCAGTACTTC.

As DNA, the CDR3 is TGTGCCAGCTCACCCCTGGGAACTAATGAAAAACTGTTTTTT. It codes for CASSPLGTNEKLFF. This chain uses TRBV18 with TRBJ1-4; D ambiguous. The CDR3 is made up of 14 amino acids. From germline, CDR1 is KGHSH and CDR2 LQKENI. Trimming took off 3 bases at V and 1 base at J, with 6 bases between the two ends.

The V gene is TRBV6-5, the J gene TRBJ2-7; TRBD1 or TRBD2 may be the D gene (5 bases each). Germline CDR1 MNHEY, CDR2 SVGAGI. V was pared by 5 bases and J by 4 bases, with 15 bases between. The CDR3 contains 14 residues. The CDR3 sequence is CASSEEVAGYEQYF. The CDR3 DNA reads TGTGCCAGCAGTGAGGAGGTCGCAGGGTACGAGCAGTACTTC.

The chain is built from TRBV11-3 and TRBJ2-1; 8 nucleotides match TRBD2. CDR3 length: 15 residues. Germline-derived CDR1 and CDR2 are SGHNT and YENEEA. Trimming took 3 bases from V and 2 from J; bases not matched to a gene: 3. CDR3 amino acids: CASSFGGGTYNEQFF. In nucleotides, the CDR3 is TGTGCCAGCAGCTTTGGCGGGGGGACCTACAATGAGCAGTTCTTC.

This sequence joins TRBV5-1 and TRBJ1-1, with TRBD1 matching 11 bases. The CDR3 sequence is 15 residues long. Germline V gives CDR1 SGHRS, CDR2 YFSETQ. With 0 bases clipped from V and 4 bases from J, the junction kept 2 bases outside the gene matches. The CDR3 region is CASSLAGQGATEAFF. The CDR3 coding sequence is TGCGCCAGCAGCTTGGCAGGACAGGGGGCCACTGAAGCTTTCTTT.

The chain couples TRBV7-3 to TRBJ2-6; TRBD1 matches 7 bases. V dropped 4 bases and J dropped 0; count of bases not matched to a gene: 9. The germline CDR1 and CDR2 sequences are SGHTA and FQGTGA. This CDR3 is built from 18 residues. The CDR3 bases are TGTGCCAGCAGCTCTAACTCGGGACAGAGCTCTGGGGCCAACGTCCTGACTTTC. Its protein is CASSSNSGQSSGANVLTF.

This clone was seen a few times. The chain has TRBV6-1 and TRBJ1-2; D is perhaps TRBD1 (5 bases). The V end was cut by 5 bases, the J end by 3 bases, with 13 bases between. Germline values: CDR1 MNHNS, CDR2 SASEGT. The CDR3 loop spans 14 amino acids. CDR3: CASSPRWGDYGYTF. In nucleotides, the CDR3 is TGTGCCAGCAGTCCCCGTTGGGGCGACTATGGCTACACCTTC.

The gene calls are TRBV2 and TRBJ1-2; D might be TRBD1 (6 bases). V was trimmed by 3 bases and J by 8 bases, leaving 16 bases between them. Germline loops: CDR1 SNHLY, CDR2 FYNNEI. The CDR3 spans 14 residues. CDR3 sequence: CASSENGGAGGYTF. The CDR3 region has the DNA TGTGCCAGCAGTGAGAACGGGGGCGCGGGGGGCTACACCTTC.

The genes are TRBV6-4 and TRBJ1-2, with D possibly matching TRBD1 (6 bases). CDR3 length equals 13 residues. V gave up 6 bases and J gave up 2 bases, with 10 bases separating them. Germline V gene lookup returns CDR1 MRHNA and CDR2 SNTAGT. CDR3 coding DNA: TGTGCCAGCAGCCCCACAGGGAACTATGGCTACACCTTC. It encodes CASSPTGNYGYTF.

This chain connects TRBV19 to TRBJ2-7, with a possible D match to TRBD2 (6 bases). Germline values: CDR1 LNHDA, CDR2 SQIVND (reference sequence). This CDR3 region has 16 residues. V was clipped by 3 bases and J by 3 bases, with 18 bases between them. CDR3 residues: CASSMDPGEDIYEQYF. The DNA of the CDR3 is TGTGCCAGTAGTATGGACCCGGGGGAGGACATCTACGAGCAGTACTTC.

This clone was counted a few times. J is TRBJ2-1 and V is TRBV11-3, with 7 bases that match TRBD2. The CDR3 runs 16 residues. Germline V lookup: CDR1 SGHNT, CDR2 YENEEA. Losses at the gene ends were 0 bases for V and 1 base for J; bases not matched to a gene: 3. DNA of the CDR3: TGTGCCAGCAGCTTAGATAGTAGCGGGTCCTACAATGAGCAGTTCTTC. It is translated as CASSLDSSGSYNEQFF. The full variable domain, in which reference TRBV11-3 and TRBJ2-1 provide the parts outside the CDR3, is EAGVVQSPRYKIIEKKQPVAFWCNPISGHNTLYWYLQNLGQGPELLIRYENEEAVDDSQLPKDRFSAERLKGVDSTLKIQPAELGDSAVYLCASSLDSSGSYNEQFFGPGTRLTVL.